This TCR beta chain was recovered during a study of blood T cell repertoires in COVID-19. The assay was immunoSEQ multiplex PCR, and TCRdb's table has in-frame clones only and misses some. The table includes about 300,000 clones, under 90% detected once. Deletions cut 4 bases from V and 5 bases from J, with 15 bases between. Germline V gives CDR1 SGHRS, CDR2 YFSETQ. The CDR3 consists of 15 residues. Cohort 3 recovered donors had two negative PCRs, clearance, or symptom resolution. The chain employs TRBV5-1 and TRBJ1-4, with a tentative D call TRBD1 (5 bases). This TCR came from a woman younger than 35 who had recovered from COVID-19. The specimen sequenced was PBMCs or T cells enriched from blood (not recorded which). In DNA, the CDR3 is TGCGCCAGCAGCCCAGATTCCGGGGGGAATGAAAAACTGTTTTTT. Protein sequence: CASSPDSGGNEKLFF.